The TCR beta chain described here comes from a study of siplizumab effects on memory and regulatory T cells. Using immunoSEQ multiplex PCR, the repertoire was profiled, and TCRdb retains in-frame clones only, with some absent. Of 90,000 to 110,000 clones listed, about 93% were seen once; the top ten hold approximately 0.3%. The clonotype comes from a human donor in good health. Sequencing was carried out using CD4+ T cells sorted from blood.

This CDR3 reads CASSNAGFLNQPQHF. For the CDR3, the DNA is TGTGCCAGTAGTAATGCGGGATTTCTAAATCAGCCCCAGCATTTT. The chain has TRBV19 and TRBJ1-5, with no clear D. V was shortened by 4 bases and J by 4 bases, with 14 bases between the two germline ends. CDR1 LNHDA and CDR2 SQIVND come from the germline V gene (reference sequence). The CDR3 extends over 15 amino acids. The entire variable domain, with the rest obtained from reference TRBV19 and TRBJ1-5, is as follows: DGGITQSPKYLFRKEGQNVTLSCEQNLNHDAMYWYRQDPGQGLRLIYYSQIVNDFQKGDIAEGYSVSREKKESFPLTVTSAQKNPTAFYLCASSNAGFLNQPQHFGDGTRLSIL.